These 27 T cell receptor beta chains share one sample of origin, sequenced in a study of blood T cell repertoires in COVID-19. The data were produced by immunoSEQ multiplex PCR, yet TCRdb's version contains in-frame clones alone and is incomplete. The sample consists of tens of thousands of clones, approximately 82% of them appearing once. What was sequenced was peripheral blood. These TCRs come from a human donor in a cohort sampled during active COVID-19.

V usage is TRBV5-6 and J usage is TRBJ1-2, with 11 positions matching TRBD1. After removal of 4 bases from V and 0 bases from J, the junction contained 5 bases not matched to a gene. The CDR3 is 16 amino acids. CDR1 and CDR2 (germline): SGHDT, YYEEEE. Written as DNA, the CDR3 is TGTGCCAGCAGCGCAGGACAGGGGGCATCTAACTATGGCTACACCTTC. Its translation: CASSAGQGASNYGYTF.

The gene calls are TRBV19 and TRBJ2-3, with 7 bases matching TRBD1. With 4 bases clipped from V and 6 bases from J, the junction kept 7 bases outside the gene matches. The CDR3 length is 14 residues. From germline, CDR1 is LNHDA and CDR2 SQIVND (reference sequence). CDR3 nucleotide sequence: TGTGCCAGTAGTAGATACAGGGGCTTGGATACGCAGTATTTT. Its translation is CASSRYRGLDTQYF.

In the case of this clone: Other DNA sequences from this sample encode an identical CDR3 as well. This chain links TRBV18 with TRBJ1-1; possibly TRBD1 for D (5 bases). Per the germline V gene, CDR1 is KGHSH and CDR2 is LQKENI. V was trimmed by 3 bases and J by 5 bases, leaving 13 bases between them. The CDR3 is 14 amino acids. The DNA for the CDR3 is TGTGCCAGCTCACCGCAGGGCGCGGGGACTGAAGCTTTCTTT. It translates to CASSPQGAGTEAFF.

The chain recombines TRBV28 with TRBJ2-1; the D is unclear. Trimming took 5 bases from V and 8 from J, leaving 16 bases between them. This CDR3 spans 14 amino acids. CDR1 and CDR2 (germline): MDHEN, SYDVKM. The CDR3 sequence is CASSPDWRGDEQFF. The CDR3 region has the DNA TGTGCCAGCAGTCCCGACTGGCGAGGCGATGAGCAGTTCTTC.

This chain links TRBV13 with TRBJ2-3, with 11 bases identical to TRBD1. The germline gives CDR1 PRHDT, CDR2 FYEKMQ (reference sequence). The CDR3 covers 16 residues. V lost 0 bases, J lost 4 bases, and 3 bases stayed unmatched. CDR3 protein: CASSLGGQGAADTQYF. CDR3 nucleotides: TGTGCCAGCAGCTTAGGAGGACAGGGGGCTGCAGATACGCAGTATTTT.

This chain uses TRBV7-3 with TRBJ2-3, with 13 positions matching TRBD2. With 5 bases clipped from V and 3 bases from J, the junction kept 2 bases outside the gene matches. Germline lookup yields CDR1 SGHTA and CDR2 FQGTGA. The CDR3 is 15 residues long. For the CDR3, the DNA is TGTGCCAGCAGCGTGACTAGCGGGAGGACAGATACGCAGTATTTT. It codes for CASSVTSGRTDTQYF.

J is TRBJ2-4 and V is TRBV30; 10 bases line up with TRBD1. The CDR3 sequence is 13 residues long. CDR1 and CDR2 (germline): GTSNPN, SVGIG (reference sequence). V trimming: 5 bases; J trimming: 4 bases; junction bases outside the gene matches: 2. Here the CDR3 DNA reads TGTGCCTGGGCGGGACAGGGGAAAAACATTCAGTACTTC. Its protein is CAWAGQGKNIQYF.

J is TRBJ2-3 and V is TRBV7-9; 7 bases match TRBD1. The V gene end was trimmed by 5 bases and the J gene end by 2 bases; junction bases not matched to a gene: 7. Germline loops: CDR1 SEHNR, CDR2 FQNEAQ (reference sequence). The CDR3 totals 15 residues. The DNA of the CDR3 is TGTGCCAGCAGCGCCGACAGGGCCTCCACAGATACGCAGTATTTT. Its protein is CASSADRASTDTQYF. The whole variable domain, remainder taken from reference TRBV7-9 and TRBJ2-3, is DTGVSQNPRHKITKRGQNVTFRCDPISEHNRLYWYRQTLGQGPEFLTYFQNEAQLEKSRLLSDRFSAERPKGSFSTLEIQRTEQGDSAMYLCASSADRASTDTQYFGPGTRLTVL.

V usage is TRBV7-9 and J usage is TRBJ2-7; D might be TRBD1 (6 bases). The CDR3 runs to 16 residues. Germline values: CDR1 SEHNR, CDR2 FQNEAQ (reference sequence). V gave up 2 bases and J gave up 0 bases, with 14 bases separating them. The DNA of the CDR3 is TGTGCCAGCAGCTTATTCGACAGGACGAGCTCCTACGAGCAGTACTTC. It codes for CASSLFDRTSSYEQYF.

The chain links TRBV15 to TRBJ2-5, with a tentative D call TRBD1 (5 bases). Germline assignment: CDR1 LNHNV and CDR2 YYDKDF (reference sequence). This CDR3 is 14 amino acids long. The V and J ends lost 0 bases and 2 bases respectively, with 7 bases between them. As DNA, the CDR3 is TGTGCCACCAGCAGAGATCAGGGTCAAGAGACCCAGTACTTC. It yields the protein CATSRDQGQETQYF. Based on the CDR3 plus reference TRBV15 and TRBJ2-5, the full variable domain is DAMVIQNPRYQVTQFGKPVTLSCSQTLNHNVMYWYQQKSSQAPKLLFHYYDKDFNNEADTPDNFQSRRPNTSFCFLDIRSPGLGDTAMYLCATSRDQGQETQYFGPGTRLLVL.

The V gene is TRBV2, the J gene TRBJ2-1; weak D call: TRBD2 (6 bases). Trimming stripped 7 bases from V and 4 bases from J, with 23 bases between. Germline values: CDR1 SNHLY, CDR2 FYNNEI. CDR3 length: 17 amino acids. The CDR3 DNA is TGTGCCAGCACTAGCCCTGGGGTAGCGGATCTATACAATGAGCAGTTCTTC. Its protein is CASTSPGVADLYNEQFF.

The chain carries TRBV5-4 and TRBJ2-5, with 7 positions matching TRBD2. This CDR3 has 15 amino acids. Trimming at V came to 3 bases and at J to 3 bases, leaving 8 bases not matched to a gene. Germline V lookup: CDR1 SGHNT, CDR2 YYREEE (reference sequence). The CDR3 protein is CASSSELLAEETQYF. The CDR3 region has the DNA TGTGCCAGCAGCTCGGAGCTTCTAGCGGAAGAGACCCAGTACTTC.

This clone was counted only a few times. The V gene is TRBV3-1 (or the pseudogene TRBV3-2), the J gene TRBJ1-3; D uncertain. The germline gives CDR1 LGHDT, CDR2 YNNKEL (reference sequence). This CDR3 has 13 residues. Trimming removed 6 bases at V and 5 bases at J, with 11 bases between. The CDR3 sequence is CASSAAERNTIYF. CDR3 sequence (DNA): TGTGCCAGCAGTGCGGCGGAGAGAAACACCATATATTTT.

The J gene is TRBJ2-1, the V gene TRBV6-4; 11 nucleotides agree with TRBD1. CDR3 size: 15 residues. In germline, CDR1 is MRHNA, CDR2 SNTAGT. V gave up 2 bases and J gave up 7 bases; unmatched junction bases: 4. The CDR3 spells CASSDPGQGANEQFF. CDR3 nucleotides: TGTGCCAGCAGTGACCCCGGACAGGGGGCGAATGAGCAGTTCTTC.

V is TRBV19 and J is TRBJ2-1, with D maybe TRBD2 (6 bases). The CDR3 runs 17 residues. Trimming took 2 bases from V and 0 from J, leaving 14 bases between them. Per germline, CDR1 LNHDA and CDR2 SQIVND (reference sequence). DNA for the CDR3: TGTGCCAGTAGTATACCACTTGGGACTCTCTCCTACAATGAGCAGTTCTTC. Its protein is CASSIPLGTLSYNEQFF.

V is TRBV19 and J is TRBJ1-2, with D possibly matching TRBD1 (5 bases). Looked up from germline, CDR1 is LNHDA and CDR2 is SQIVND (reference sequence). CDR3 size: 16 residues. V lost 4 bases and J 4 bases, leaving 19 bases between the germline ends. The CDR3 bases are TGTGCCAGTAGTACGAATATCCCCGGCGGGACCTATGGCTACACCTTC. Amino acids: CASSTNIPGGTYGYTF.

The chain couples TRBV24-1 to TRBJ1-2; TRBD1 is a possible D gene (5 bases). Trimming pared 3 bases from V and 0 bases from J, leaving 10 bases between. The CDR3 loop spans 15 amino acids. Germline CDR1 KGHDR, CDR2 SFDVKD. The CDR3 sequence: CATSDQDSANYGYTF. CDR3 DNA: TGTGCCACCAGTGATCAAGACAGCGCTAACTATGGCTACACCTTC.

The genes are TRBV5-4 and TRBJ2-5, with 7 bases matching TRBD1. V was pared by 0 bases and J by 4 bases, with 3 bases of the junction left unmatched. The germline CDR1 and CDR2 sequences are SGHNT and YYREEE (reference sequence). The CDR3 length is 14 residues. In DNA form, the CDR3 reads TGTGCCAGCAGCTTGGGGGCAGGGGGAGAGACCCAGTACTTC. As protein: CASSLGAGGETQYF. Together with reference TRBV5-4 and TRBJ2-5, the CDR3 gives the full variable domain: ETGVTQSPTHLIKTRGQQVTLRCSSQSGHNTVSWYQQALGQGPQFIFQYYREEENGRGNFPPRFSGLQFPNYSSELNVNALELDDSALYLCASSLGAGGETQYFGPGTRLLVL.

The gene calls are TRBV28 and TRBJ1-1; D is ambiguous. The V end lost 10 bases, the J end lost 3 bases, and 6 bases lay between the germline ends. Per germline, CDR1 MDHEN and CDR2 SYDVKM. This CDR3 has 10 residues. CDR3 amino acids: CATRYTEAFF. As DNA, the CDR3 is TGTGCCACCCGGTACACTGAAGCTTTCTTT.

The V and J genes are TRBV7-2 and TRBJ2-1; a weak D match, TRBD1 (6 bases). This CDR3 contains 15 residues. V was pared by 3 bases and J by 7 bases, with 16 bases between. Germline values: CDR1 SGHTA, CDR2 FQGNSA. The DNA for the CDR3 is TGTGCCAGCAGCTTCCGACAGGCCCAAGTGAATGAGCAGTTCTTC. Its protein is CASSFRQAQVNEQFF. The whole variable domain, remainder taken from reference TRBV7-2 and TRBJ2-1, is GAGVSQSPSNKVTEKGKDVELRCDPISGHTALYWYRQSLGQGLEFLIYFQGNSAPDKSGLPSDRFSAERTGGSVSTLTIQRTQQEDSAVYLCASSFRQAQVNEQFFGPGTRLTVL.

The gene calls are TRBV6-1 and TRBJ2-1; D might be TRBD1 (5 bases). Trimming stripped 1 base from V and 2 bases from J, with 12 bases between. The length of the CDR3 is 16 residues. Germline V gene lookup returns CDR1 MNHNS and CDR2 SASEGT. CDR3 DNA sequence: TGTGCCAGCAGTGAAGATGGACACCTGACCTACAATGAGCAGTTCTTC. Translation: CASSEDGHLTYNEQFF.

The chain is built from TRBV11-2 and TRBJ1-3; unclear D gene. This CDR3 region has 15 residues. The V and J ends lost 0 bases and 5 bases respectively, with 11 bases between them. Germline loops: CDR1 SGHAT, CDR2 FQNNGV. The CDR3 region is CASSLDGGIRNTIYF. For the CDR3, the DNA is TGTGCCAGCAGCTTAGATGGAGGGATCCGAAACACCATATATTTT.

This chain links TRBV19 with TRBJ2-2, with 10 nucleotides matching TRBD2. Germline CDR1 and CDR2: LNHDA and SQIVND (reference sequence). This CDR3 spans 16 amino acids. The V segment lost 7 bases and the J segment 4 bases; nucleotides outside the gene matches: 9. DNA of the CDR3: TGTGCCAGTACCCATCTAGCGGGAGACGTCACCGGGGAGCTGTTTTTT. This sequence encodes CASTHLAGDVTGELFF.

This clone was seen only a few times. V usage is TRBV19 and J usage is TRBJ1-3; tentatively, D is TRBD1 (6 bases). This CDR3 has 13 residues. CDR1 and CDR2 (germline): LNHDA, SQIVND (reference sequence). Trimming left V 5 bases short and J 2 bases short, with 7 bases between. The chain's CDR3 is CASSAGAGNTIYF. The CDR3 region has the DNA TGTGCCAGTAGTGCAGGGGCTGGAAACACCATATATTTT.

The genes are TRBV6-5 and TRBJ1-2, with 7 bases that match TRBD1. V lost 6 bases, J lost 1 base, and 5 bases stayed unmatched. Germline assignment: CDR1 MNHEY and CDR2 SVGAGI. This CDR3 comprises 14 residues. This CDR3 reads CASSRDSSNYGYTF. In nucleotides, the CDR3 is TGTGCCAGCAGCCGGGACAGTAGTAACTATGGCTACACCTTC.

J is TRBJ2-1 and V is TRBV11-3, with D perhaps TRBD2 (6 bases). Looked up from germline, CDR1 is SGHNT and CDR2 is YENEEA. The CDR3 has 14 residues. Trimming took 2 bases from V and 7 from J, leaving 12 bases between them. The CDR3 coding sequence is TGTGCCAGCAGCTTATCGGCACTAGCAAATGAGCAGTTCTTC. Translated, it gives CASSLSALANEQFF.

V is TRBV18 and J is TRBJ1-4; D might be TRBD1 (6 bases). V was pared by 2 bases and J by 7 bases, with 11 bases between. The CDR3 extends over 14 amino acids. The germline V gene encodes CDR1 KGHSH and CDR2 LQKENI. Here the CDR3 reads CASSPVQGGEKLFF. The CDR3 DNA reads TGTGCCAGCTCACCAGTACAGGGCGGTGAAAAACTGTTTTTT.